The 15 T cell receptor beta chains below come from one sample, sequenced in a study of shared clonotypes between healthy human individuals. TCRdb's table, derived via immunoSEQ multiplex PCR, lists solely in-frame clones and lacks some. The table includes millions of clones, approximately 90% detected once. Input material: naive CD4+ T cells sorted from blood. The subset here: CD45RA+ positively selected. Receptor source: a man aged 18 to 29 in good health.

Regarding this clone: Other DNA sequences in the sample encode the same CDR3. J is TRBJ2-2 and V is TRBV5-1; D gene unclear. Germline V gene data show CDR1 as SGHRS and CDR2 as YFSETQ. The germline V and J ends were trimmed by 7 bases and 2 bases, with 6 bases remaining between them. The CDR3 is made up of 12 amino acids. The CDR3, as DNA: TGCGCCAGCCGCCAAAACACCGGGGAGCTGTTTTTT. Its protein product is CASRQNTGELFF.

The chain combines TRBV27 with TRBJ2-6; possibly TRBD2 for D (6 bases). Trimming removed 5 bases from V and 4 bases from J, with 18 bases in between. From germline, CDR1 is MNHEY and CDR2 SMNVEV (reference sequence). This CDR3 is built from 17 residues. The CDR3 loop reads CASSKQVGGVGANVLTF. CDR3 in DNA: TGTGCCAGCAGTAAACAGGTTGGCGGGGTGGGGGCCAACGTCCTGACTTTC. The full variable domain, with the rest looked up from reference TRBV27 and TRBJ2-6, is EAQVTQNPRYLITVTGKKLTVTCSQNMNHEYMSWYRQDPGLGLRQIYYSMNVEVTDKGDVPEGYKVSRKEKRNFPLILESPSPNQTSLYFCASSKQVGGVGANVLTFGAGSRLTVL.

This rearrangement joins TRBV2 to TRBJ1-6; D is ambiguous. CDR3 length equals 14 residues. CDR1 and CDR2 from the germline V gene are SNHLY and FYNNEI. Trimming removed 8 bases at V and 0 bases at J, with 8 bases between. Here the CDR3 DNA reads TGTGCCAGCGGAGGGAGCTCCTATAATTCACCCCTCCACTTT. Encoded protein: CASGGSSYNSPLHF.

The chain couples TRBV5-8 to TRBJ2-6; possibly TRBD1 or TRBD2 for D (5 bases each). The CDR3 length is 19 residues. CDR1 SGHTS and CDR2 YDEGEE come from the germline V gene. Trimming took 2 bases from V and 0 from J, leaving 18 bases between them. The chain's CDR3 is CASSLGPGRRTSGANVLTF. The CDR3 nucleotides are TGTGCCAGCAGCTTAGGTCCGGGACGTAGGACCTCTGGGGCCAACGTCCTGACTTTC.

The chain links TRBV5-1 to TRBJ1-1, with D unresolved. The CDR3 is 13 amino acids. Looked up from germline, CDR1 is SGHRS and CDR2 is YFSETQ. V dropped 4 bases and J dropped 0 bases, with 7 bases sitting between them. The CDR3 protein is CASSRELNTEAFF. As DNA, the CDR3 is TGCGCCAGCAGCAGGGAACTGAACACTGAAGCTTTCTTT.

The chain links TRBV6-5 to TRBJ2-7; tentatively, D is TRBD1 (6 bases). Trimming pared 0 bases from V and 2 bases from J, leaving 11 bases between. Per germline, CDR1 MNHEY and CDR2 SVGAGI. The length of the CDR3 is 15 residues. The CDR3 sequence is CASSYSRGAAYEQYF. The CDR3 DNA reads TGTGCCAGCAGTTACTCCAGGGGCGCCGCCTACGAGCAGTACTTC.

The chain joins TRBV18 to TRBJ2-7, with D unresolved. V lost 3 bases and J lost 0, with 18 bases in between. This CDR3 is built from 17 residues. CDR1 and CDR2 (germline): KGHSH, LQKENI. The CDR3 loop reads CASSPARSGQPSYEQYF. Written as DNA, the CDR3 is TGTGCCAGCTCACCGGCTAGGTCCGGGCAACCCTCCTACGAGCAGTACTTC.

The chain has TRBV28 and TRBJ2-5, with TRBD2 matching over 7 bases. The trim removed 1 base at V and 4 bases at J, leaving 6 bases unmatched. CDR1 MDHEN and CDR2 SYDVKM come from the germline V gene. The CDR3 sequence is 15 residues long. The CDR3: CASSLLGGGSETQYF. DNA of the CDR3: TGTGCCAGCAGTTTATTGGGGGGGGGTTCAGAGACCCAGTACTTC.

Concerning this clone itself: Other DNA sequences of this sample code for an identical CDR3. The V and J genes are TRBV28 and TRBJ1-5, with D possibly matching TRBD1 (5 bases). Germline V gene sequence: CDR1 MDHEN, CDR2 SYDVKM. This CDR3 contains 15 residues. V lost 2 bases to trimming and J lost 6 bases, with 14 bases between them. The CDR3: CASSLGALGGQPQHF. CDR3 nucleotide sequence: TGTGCCAGCAGTTTAGGGGCGCTGGGGGGTCAGCCCCAGCATTTT.

The rearrangement links TRBV20-1 to TRBJ2-7; 7 positions match TRBD2. The length of the CDR3 is 11 residues. The germline V gene has CDR1 DFQATT and CDR2 SNEGSKA (reference sequence). V was clipped by 6 bases and J by 2 bases; unmatched bases: 1. The CDR3 is CSALAAYEQYF. CDR3 DNA sequence: TGCAGTGCCCTAGCGGCCTACGAGCAGTACTTC.

The chain has TRBV6-6 and TRBJ2-3, with 16 bases lining up with TRBD2. Germline V gene lookup returns CDR1 MNHNY and CDR2 SVGAGI (reference sequence). The CDR3 spans 16 residues. V dropped 6 bases and J dropped 5; count of bases not matched to a gene: 5. Written as DNA, the CDR3 is TGTGCCAGCAGCCGCGGGACTAGCGGGGGGGAAGATACGCAGTATTTT. Translation: CASSRGTSGGEDTQYF.

This clone was recorded once. The chain couples TRBV7-2 to TRBJ1-3, with D possibly being TRBD1 (6 bases). The CDR3 extends over 12 amino acids. CDR1 and CDR2 (germline): SGHTA, FQGNSA. Deletions cut 8 bases from V and 5 bases from J, with 10 bases between. This chain's CDR3 is CASGQTRNTIYF. CDR3 bases: TGTGCCAGCGGACAGACCCGAAACACCATATATTTT.

This clone was seen a handful of times. This sample includes further DNA sequences coding for the same CDR3. The rearrangement joins TRBV10-3 to TRBJ2-7; weak D call: TRBD1 (5 bases). Germline CDR1 reads ENHRY; CDR2 reads SYGVKD. The germline V and J ends were trimmed by 3 bases and 4 bases, with 7 bases remaining between them. CDR3 length: 12 residues. CDR3 coding DNA: TGTGCCATCAGTGAACAGGCGTACGAGCAGTACTTC. This sequence encodes CAISEQAYEQYF.

The J gene is TRBJ2-3, the V gene TRBV19; TRBD2 agrees at 7 bases. The CDR3 consists of 13 residues. Germline CDR1 LNHDA, CDR2 SQIVND (reference sequence). V lost 5 bases to trimming and J lost 2 bases; unmatched junction nucleotides: 1. The CDR3 region is CASSLAATDTQYF. DNA for the CDR3: TGTGCCAGTAGTCTAGCGGCCACAGATACGCAGTATTTT.

V and J are TRBV28 and TRBJ2-7, with 12 bases matching TRBD2. The CDR3 has 15 amino acids. With V trimmed by 4 bases and J by 2 bases, 3 bases remained unmatched. The germline CDR1 and CDR2 sequences are MDHEN and SYDVKM. CDR3 DNA sequence: TGTGCCAGCAGTTCTCTAGCGGGGGGGCCCTACGAGCAGTACTTC. This sequence encodes CASSSLAGGPYEQYF.